Presented here are 16 T cell receptor beta chains from one specimen sequenced in a study of regulatory T cells in long-lasting Graves disease. The time point denotes: newly diagnosed GD, antithyroid drugs for less than 3 months. PBMCs were the source of the RNA used for TCR sequencing. The authors built TCR beta libraries using iRepertoire HTBI primers and Arm-PCR of CDR3 regions. One entry per CDR3 protein, called by TCRdb with MiXCR from the multiplex PCR reads. The repertoire holds around 360,000 distinct CDR3 sequences, with around 15% as singletons. The same data also went into a second study, on T cells in Graves' hyperthyroidism and ophthalmopathy.

Sample: peripheral blood mononuclear cells (PBMCs), taken at new diagnosis, from a patient treated with antithyroid drugs. These TCRs come from a woman between 18 and 30 years old with Graves disease.

At least ten counts were recorded for this clonotype. The J gene is TRBJ1-5, the V gene TRBV28, with D possibly TRBD1 on 5 matching bases. CDR3 length equals 19 residues. Trimming left V 5 bases short and J 0 bases short, with 23 bases between. Germline CDR1 MDHEN, CDR2 SYDVKM. In DNA form, the CDR3 reads TGTGCCAGCAGTAAAGGCAGGTCCCTCGGGGCCTATAGCAATCAGCCCCAGCATTTT. Encoded protein: CASSKGRSLGAYSNQPQHF.

Note on this clonotype: A read error is possible here, since a much larger clone lies one base away. The chain is built from TRBV11-2 and TRBJ2-7; D is perhaps TRBD1 or TRBD2 (5 bases each). The germline V gene has CDR1 SGHAT and CDR2 FQNNGV. Trimming took off 0 bases at V and 6 bases at J, with 15 bases between the two ends. This CDR3 is built from 15 residues. The CDR3 protein is CASSLDLVLGREQYF. Written as DNA, the CDR3 is TGTGCCAGCAGCTTAGATCTAGTATTGGGACGCGAGCAGTACTTC.

This clonotype appeared a single time. V usage is TRBV30 and J usage is TRBJ1-6; TRBD1 matches at 12 bases. V lost 5 bases, J lost 10 bases, and 9 bases stayed unmatched. This CDR3 is 15 amino acids long. CDR1 and CDR2 (germline): GTSNPN, SVGIG (reference sequence). The CDR3 bases are TGTGCCTGGGGTCCGGGACAGGGGGCTGGCTCACCCCTCCACTTT. Protein sequence: CAWGPGQGAGSPLHF.

The chain recombines TRBV11-3 with TRBJ2-3; D unresolved. The CDR3 has 14 amino acids. Germline loops: CDR1 SGHNT, CDR2 YENEEA. V lost 0 bases, J lost 10 bases, and 14 bases lay in between. Written as DNA, the CDR3 is TGTGCCAGCAGCTTAGATTCCCTGGCTCATGCGCAGTATTTT. Encoded protein: CASSLDSLAHAQYF.

This clonotype has at least ten counts. This chain uses TRBV20-1 with TRBJ2-7; 7 bases align to TRBD2. Trimming at V came to 3 bases and at J to 4 bases, leaving 9 bases not matched to a gene. CDR3 length equals 14 residues. Germline V gene data show CDR1 as DFQATT and CDR2 as SNEGSKA (reference sequence). CDR3 region: CSARGDYPPYEQYF. In DNA form, the CDR3 reads TGCAGTGCTAGGGGGGACTACCCACCTTACGAGCAGTACTTC.

This clonotype was observed many times. V gene TRBV11-2 combines with J gene TRBJ1-1, with a weak D call TRBD1 (6 bases). Trimming removed 2 bases from V and 0 bases from J, with 13 bases in between. The CDR3 spans 16 residues. Germline loops: CDR1 SGHAT, CDR2 FQNNGV. The CDR3 reads CASSLQGNLLNTEAFF. The CDR3 DNA follows: TGTGCCAGCAGCTTACAGGGGAATTTGCTGAACACTGAAGCTTTCTTT.

V and J are TRBV27 and TRBJ2-1; 14 bases agree with TRBD2. From germline, CDR1 is MNHEY and CDR2 SMNVEV (reference sequence). The CDR3 sequence is 15 residues long. V shed 5 bases, J shed 9 bases, and the junction held 6 bases outside the gene matches. CDR3 amino acids: CASSPGLAGVAEQFF. The CDR3 DNA reads TGTGCCAGCAGTCCGGGACTAGCGGGAGTTGCTGAGCAGTTCTTC.

This clonotype has a count of ten or more. V is TRBV20-1 and J is TRBJ2-5; D is unclear. The CDR3 sequence is 12 residues long. Per the germline V gene, CDR1 is DFQATT and CDR2 is SNEGSKA (reference sequence). With 2 bases removed from V and 2 bases from J, the gap between germline ends came to 6 bases. The CDR3 sequence: CSARRKQETQYF. CDR3 DNA: TGCAGTGCTAGACGAAAACAAGAGACCCAGTACTTC.

This clonotype was found a few times. The chain joins TRBV10-3 to TRBJ1-5, with 7 bases identical to TRBD1. The J segment lost 3 bases and the V segment lost 4 bases, leaving 9 bases of the junction unmatched. This CDR3 has 16 residues. Germline CDR1 and CDR2: ENHRY and SYGVKD. This CDR3 reads CAISATGALDNQPQHF. In nucleotides, the CDR3 is TGTGCCATCAGTGCTACAGGGGCCCTCGACAATCAGCCCCAGCATTTT.

This clonotype was seen many times. J is TRBJ2-1 and V is TRBV5-1; 8 positions match TRBD2. V lost 3 bases, J lost 7 bases, and 15 bases stayed unmatched. This CDR3 spans 17 amino acids. Germline CDR1 and CDR2: SGHRS and YFSETQ. CDR3: CASSSSERGLGGNEQFF. For the CDR3, the DNA is TGCGCCAGCAGCTCATCCGAGAGGGGACTAGGGGGTAATGAGCAGTTCTTC.

The table lists this clonotype with a few counts. The genes are TRBV9 and TRBJ1-4; 7 bases match TRBD1. CDR1 SGDLS and CDR2 YYNGEE come from the germline V gene. The CDR3 has 17 amino acids. V shed 3 bases and J 6 bases; nucleotides not matched to a gene: 14. The CDR3 spells CASSGGSRGRRDEKLFF. The CDR3 coding sequence is TGTGCCAGCAGCGGAGGATCAAGGGGGCGCCGGGATGAAAAACTGTTTTTT.

Ten or more counts support this clonotype. The rearrangement links TRBV12-3 or TRBV12-4 to TRBJ2-3, with 11 bases matching TRBD2. The CDR3 is 14 amino acids. Germline trimming cut 4 bases from V and 5 bases from J; bases unmatched to any gene: 2. The CDR3 loop reads CASSYTSGGDTQYF. In DNA, the CDR3 is TGTGCCAGCAGTTATACTAGCGGGGGAGATACGCAGTATTTT.

This clonotype occurred a few times. This chain connects TRBV3-1 to TRBJ2-5; 11 nucleotides line up with TRBD2. The V and J ends lost 4 bases and 4 bases, in that order; junction bases with no gene match: 2. The CDR3 runs 14 residues. Looked up from germline, CDR1 is LGHDT and CDR2 is YNNKEL (reference sequence). CDR3 amino acids: CASSPLAGAETQYF. CDR3 bases: TGTGCCAGCAGCCCACTAGCGGGGGCAGAGACCCAGTACTTC.

This clonotype was picked up many times. CDR3 bases: TGCGCCAGCAGCTTGATACGGCAGATTTACAATGAGCAGTTCTTC. Its protein is CASSLIRQIYNEQFF. This chain joins TRBV5-1 and TRBJ2-1, with D unclear. Deletions cut 1 base from V and 4 bases from J, with 12 bases between. There are 15 residues in the CDR3. Per the germline V gene, CDR1 is SGHRS and CDR2 is YFSETQ.

As concerns this clonotype: An end of the junction differs from the germline gene, which may be a read error. The V gene is TRBV6-1, the J gene TRBJ2-3; 11 positions agree with TRBD2. This CDR3 contains 15 residues. Per the germline V gene, CDR1 is MNHNS and CDR2 is SASEGT. The CDR3 nucleotides read TGTGCCAGCAGTGGTCTAGCGGGGGGTCCAGATGCGCAGTATTTT. Translated: CASSGLAGGPDAQYF.

This clonotype was recorded a few times. This chain links TRBV5-1 with TRBJ1-2, with 7 nucleotides matching TRBD1. Germline trimming cut 4 bases from V and 3 bases from J; bases unmatched to any gene: 6. Germline V gene data show CDR1 as SGHRS and CDR2 as YFSETQ. CDR3 length: 14 residues. The CDR3 DNA reads TGCGCCAGCAGCCGGGCAGGGGGGGACTATGGCTACACCTTC. Its translation: CASSRAGGDYGYTF.